This T cell receptor beta chain was sequenced for a study of cytomegalovirus exposure and HLA in healthy donors. 60 Vbeta and 13 Jbeta primers were used in PCR. Profiling relied on immunoSEQ multiplex PCR, and the TCRdb table lists in-frame clones only, not all of them. The sample contains about 110,000 clones, 50% to 65% of which appear only once. The length of the CDR3 is 15 residues. V was pared by 5 bases and J by 11 bases, with 7 bases of the junction left unmatched. Germline V lookup: CDR1 SGHDN, CDR2 FVKESK. This chain connects TRBV14 to TRBJ1-6; 12 positions match TRBD1. Input material: PBMCs. The receptor was isolated from a young man in good health and CMV-seropositive. This CDR3 is CASSVRGTGGPPLHF. CDR3 bases: TGTGCCAGCAGCGTTCGTGGGACAGGGGGCCCACCCCTCCACTTT.